Sequencing of this T cell receptor beta chain was carried out in a study of cytomegalovirus exposure and HLA in healthy donors. Details on this clone: What it recognizes is unknown.

Study results and caveats: In a later analysis, across HLA loci, associated TCR counts were highest for DRB1, lowest for HLA-C. As a later analysis showed, several of the most significant clusters appeared to be linked to common viral pathogens. Presence/absence analyses rested on an assumption that sequencing depth was roughly uniform across donors.

Looked up from germline, CDR1 is MNHEY and CDR2 is SMNVEV (reference sequence). After removal of 5 bases from V and 0 bases from J, the junction contained 4 bases not matched to a gene. The length of the CDR3 is 15 residues. PCR was performed using 60 Vbeta and 13 Jbeta primers. Data came from immunoSEQ multiplex PCR; TCRdb stores just in-frame clones and leaves some out. This table holds under 95,000 clones. The gene calls are TRBV27 and TRBJ2-7, with 10 positions matching TRBD2. This clonotype originated in a man in his fifties or sixties in good health and CMV-seronegative. Sequencing input: PBMCs. The CDR3 region is CASSTSGAISYEQYF. Here the CDR3 DNA reads TGTGCCAGCAGTACTAGCGGGGCTATCTCCTACGAGCAGTACTTC.